The rows below give T cell receptor beta chains drawn from one sample of a study of PD-1 blockade in classical Hodgkin lymphoma. TCRdb's table, derived via immunoSEQ multiplex PCR, lists solely in-frame clones and lacks some. The sample consists of around 31,000 clones, roughly 90% of them appearing once. The sample comprised CD4+ T cells from blood. These receptors originate from a human donor with classical Hodgkin lymphoma. The CDR3 runs from the conserved cysteine through the conserved F or W. The D gene is left open where the match is weak. Clone size appears in some rows only: once, few, many, or a class for an expanded clone.

clone_size d_call j_call v_call cdr3_aa cdr3_nt
few TRBD1 TRBJ1-2 TRBV19 CASRQTGNYGYTF TGTGCCAGTAGGCAGACAGGGAACTATGGCTACACCTTC
NA TRBD1 TRBJ2-7 TRBV5-1 CASRPGTGDEQYF TGCGCCAGCAGACCCGGGACAGGGGACGAGCAGTACTTC
NA NA TRBJ1-2 TRBV29-1 CSVRPGTEYGYTF TGCAGCGTCCGACCCGGGACGGAATATGGCTACACCTTC
NA NA TRBJ2-7 TRBV5-4 CASSSGQRYEQYF TGTGCCAGCAGCTCCGGACAGAGGTACGAGCAGTACTTC
NA NA TRBJ2-3 TRBV7-2 CASSLVSSAVGPLYF TGTGCCAGCAGCTTAGTTTCTTCGGCGGTGGGCCCGTTGTATTTT
NA TRBD1 TRBJ1-1 TRBV29-1 CSVRTGGNTEAFF TGCAGCGTTAGGACAGGGGGAAACACTGAAGCTTTCTTT
NA TRBD1 TRBJ1-1 TRBV5-4 CASSLGTGVAMNTEAFF TGTGCCAGCAGCCTTGGGACAGGGGTCGCTATGAACACTGAAGCTTTCTTT
NA NA TRBJ2-6 TRBV5-1 CASRREDSGANVLTF TGCGCCAGCAGGAGGGAGGACTCTGGGGCCAACGTCCTGACTTTC
once NA TRBJ2-7 TRBV29-1 CSVGVPSQNEQYF TGCAGCGTTGGTGTTCCCTCCCAAAACGAGCAGTACTTC
NA NA TRBJ2-3 TRBV5-6 CASSLTYSDTQYF TGTGCCAGCAGCTTGACCTATAGCGATACGCAGTATTTT
NA NA TRBJ2-2 TRBV28 CASSNGQNTGELFF TGTGCCAGCTCAAACGGACAGAACACCGGGGAGCTGTTTTTT
NA NA TRBJ2-5 TRBV11-2 CASSAEPQETQYF TGTGCCAGCAGCGCGGAGCCCCAAGAGACCCAGTACTTC
NA NA TRBJ2-3 TRBV19 CASSIGEASSTDTQYF TGTGCCAGTAGTATAGGGGAGGCTAGCAGCACAGATACGCAGTATTTT
few NA TRBJ1-5 TRBV5-6 CASSSGGYNQPQHF TGTGCCAGCAGCTCGGGCGGTTACAATCAGCCCCAGCATTTT
few NA TRBJ1-2 TRBV10-1 CASSESQGRGYTF TGCGCCAGCAGTGAGTCGCAGGGCAGGGGCTACACCTTC
NA NA TRBJ2-7 TRBV4-1 CASSQAWGAAVGEQYF TGCGCCAGCAGCCAAGCGTGGGGGGCGGCTGTGGGGGAGCAGTACTTC
NA TRBD1 TRBJ1-4 TRBV28 CASIGTGEKLFF TGTGCCAGCATCGGGACAGGAGAAAAACTGTTTTTT
NA TRBD2 TRBJ2-1 TRBV7-3 CASSSGLAGVHEQFF TGTGCCAGCAGCTCGGGACTAGCGGGAGTCCATGAGCAGTTCTTC
NA TRBD2 TRBJ2-1 TRBV2 CASTGLAGDDEQFF TGTGCCAGCACCGGACTAGCGGGAGATGATGAGCAGTTCTTC
NA TRBD1 TRBJ2-3 TRBV5-1 CASSLEGANTDTQYF TGCGCCAGCAGCTTGGAGGGGGCTAACACAGATACGCAGTATTTT
NA TRBD1 TRBJ1-3 TRBV5-4 CASSAQQGYSGNTIYF TGTGCCAGCAGCGCCCAACAGGGGTACTCTGGAAACACCATATATTTT
NA NA TRBJ2-1 TRBV18 CASARDLASYNEQFF TGTGCCAGCGCCCGTGATTTAGCCTCCTACAATGAGCAGTTCTTC
NA TRBD1 TRBJ2-7 TRBV28 CASSLLPGQGAYEQYF TGTGCCAGCAGTTTATTACCGGGACAGGGGGCCTACGAGCAGTACTTC
NA TRBD2 TRBJ2-3 TRBV9 CASSLSGIGTDTQYF TGTGCCAGCAGCCTTAGCGGGATTGGCACAGATACGCAGTATTTT
NA NA TRBJ2-5 TRBV5-4 CASSPKTTTRETQYF TGTGCCAGCAGCCCTAAAACAACCACGCGGGAGACCCAGTACTTC
NA TRBD2 TRBJ2-5 TRBV19 CASSMNSGNQETQYF TGTGCCAGTAGTATGAATAGCGGGAACCAAGAGACCCAGTACTTC
NA NA TRBJ2-5 TRBV18 CASSRPQGGETQYF TGTGCCAGCTCACGACCACAGGGAGGAGAGACCCAGTACTTC
once NA TRBJ2-7 TRBV5-1 CASSLDDPSSYEQYF TGCGCCAGCAGCTTGGATGACCCAAGCTCCTACGAGCAGTACTTC
NA NA TRBJ2-3 TRBV28 CASSYHTSTDTQYF TGTGCCAGCAGTTACCACACTAGCACAGATACGCAGTATTTT
NA NA TRBJ2-5 TRBV6-5 CASRTAGETQYF TGTGCCAGCAGGACAGCGGGAGAGACCCAGTACTTC
NA NA TRBJ2-7 TRBV7-6 CASSLGGALVDEQYF TGTGCCAGCAGTTTAGGGGGGGCCCTAGTGGACGAGCAGTACTTC
NA NA TRBJ2-5 TRBV14 CASSRGLGYQETQYF TGTGCCAGCAGCCGAGGGCTGGGGTACCAAGAGACCCAGTACTTC
once TRBD1 TRBJ1-6 TRBV30 CAEGTGANSPLHF TGTGCGGAGGGGACAGGGGCAAATTCACCCCTCCACTTT
few TRBD2 TRBJ2-5 TRBV7-8 CASSAGTRGIQEETQYF TGTGCCAGCAGCGCCGGGACTAGGGGTATTCAAGAAGAGACCCAGTACTTC
NA TRBD2 TRBJ2-1 TRBV5-1 CASSLVGLAGVDEQFF TGCGCCAGCAGCTTGGTGGGACTAGCGGGAGTGGATGAGCAGTTCTTC
once NA TRBJ2-5 TRBV5-6 CASSLWGRETQYF TGTGCCAGCAGCTTATGGGGTAGAGAGACCCAGTACTTC
NA TRBD2 TRBJ2-3 TRBV7-2 CASSLDLLAASTDTQYF TGTGCCAGCAGCTTAGATCTCCTAGCGGCCAGCACAGATACGCAGTATTTT
once NA TRBJ1-4 TRBV6-5 CASRLQGLDGEKLFF TGTGCCAGCAGATTACAGGGACTCGACGGTGAAAAACTGTTTTTT
NA NA TRBJ2-1 TRBV7-2 CASSRGAGDGEQFF TGTGCCAGCAGCCGGGGGGCAGGGGACGGTGAGCAGTTCTTC
NA TRBD1 TRBJ1-1 TRBV28 CASRSGTGNTEAFF TGTGCCAGCAGGTCCGGGACAGGGAACACTGAAGCTTTCTTT